This T cell receptor (beta chain) originates from a study of blood T cells in healthy people across ages. The CDR3 length is 12 residues. Trimming took 4 bases from V and 7 from J, leaving 14 bases between them. Germline V gene data show CDR1 as SQVTM and CDR2 as ANQGSEA. This clonotype turned up a few times. Alongside a J-beta primer mix, a sample-barcoded 5' primer served in a second PCR lasting about 7 to 11 cycles. TCRdb re-analysed the 5' RACE reads in MiXCR, keeping a single row per CDR3 protein. Of roughly 1 million distinct CDR3 sequences in the sample, 20% to 25% were seen once. These data also formed part of another study, on T cells of mothers and their children.

The sequencing sample was made of blood. The chain is built from TRBV29-1 and TRBJ2-7; D call uncertain. The TCR was taken from a girl aged 2 to 9 in good health. CDR3 sequence: CSVVPAVGEQYF. The CDR3 region has the DNA TGCAGCGTTGTGCCAGCCGTCGGGGAGCAGTACTTC.